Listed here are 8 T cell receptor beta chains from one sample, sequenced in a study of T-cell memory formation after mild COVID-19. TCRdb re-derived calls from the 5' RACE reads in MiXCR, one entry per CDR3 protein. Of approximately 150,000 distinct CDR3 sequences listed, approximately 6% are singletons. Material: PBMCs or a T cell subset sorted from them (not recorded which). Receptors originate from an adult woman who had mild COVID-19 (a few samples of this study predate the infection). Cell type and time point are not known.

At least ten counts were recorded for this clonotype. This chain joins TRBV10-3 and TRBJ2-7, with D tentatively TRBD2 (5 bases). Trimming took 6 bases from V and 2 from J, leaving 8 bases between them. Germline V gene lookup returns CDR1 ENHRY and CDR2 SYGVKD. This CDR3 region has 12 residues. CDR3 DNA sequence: TGTGCCATCAGCCGGGATGCCTACGAGCAGTACTTC. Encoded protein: CAISRDAYEQYF.

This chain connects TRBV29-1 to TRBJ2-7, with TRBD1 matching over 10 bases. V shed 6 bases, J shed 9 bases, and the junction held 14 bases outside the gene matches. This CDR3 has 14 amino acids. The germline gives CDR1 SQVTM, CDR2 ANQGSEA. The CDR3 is CSVALGQGIGVQYF. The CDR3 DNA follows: TGCAGCGTGGCCCTGGGACAGGGGATCGGGGTGCAGTACTTC.

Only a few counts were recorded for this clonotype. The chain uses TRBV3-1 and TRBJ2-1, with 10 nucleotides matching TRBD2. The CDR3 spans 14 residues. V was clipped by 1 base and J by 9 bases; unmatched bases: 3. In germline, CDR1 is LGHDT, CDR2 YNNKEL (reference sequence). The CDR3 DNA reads TGTGCCAGCAGCCAAGTAGCGGGGGGCGGTGAGCAGTTCTTC. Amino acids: CASSQVAGGGEQFF.

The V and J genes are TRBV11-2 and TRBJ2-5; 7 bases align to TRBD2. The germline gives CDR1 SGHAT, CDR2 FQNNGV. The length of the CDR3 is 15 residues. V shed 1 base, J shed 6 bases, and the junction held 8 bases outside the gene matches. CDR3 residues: CASSLGFWGGKTQYF. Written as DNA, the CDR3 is TGTGCCAGCAGCTTAGGGTTTTGGGGGGGAAAGACCCAGTACTTC.

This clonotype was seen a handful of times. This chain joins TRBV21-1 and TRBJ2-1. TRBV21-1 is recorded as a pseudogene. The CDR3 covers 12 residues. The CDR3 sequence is CASSKLGNEQFF. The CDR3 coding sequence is TGTGCCAGCAGCAAGCTGGGTAATGAGCAGTTCTTC.

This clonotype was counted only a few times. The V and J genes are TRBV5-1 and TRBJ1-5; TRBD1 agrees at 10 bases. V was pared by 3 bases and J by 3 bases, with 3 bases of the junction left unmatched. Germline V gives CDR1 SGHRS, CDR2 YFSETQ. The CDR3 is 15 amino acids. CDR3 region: CASSWGQGPNQPQHF. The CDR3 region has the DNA TGCGCCAGCAGCTGGGGACAGGGGCCCAATCAGCCCCAGCATTTT.

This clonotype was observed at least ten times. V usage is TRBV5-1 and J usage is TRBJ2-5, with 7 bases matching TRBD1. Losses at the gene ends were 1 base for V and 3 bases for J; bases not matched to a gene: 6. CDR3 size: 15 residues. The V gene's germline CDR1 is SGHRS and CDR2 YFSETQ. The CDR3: CASSLNNRGKETQYF. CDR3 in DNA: TGCGCCAGCAGCTTGAATAACAGGGGTAAAGAGACCCAGTACTTC.

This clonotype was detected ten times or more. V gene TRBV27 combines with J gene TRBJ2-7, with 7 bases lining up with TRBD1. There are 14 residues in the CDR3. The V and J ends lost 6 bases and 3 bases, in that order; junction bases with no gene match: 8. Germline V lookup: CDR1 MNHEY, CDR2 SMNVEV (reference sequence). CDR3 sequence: CASSRGGSYYEQYF. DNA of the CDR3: TGTGCCAGCAGCCGAGGGGGCAGTTACTACGAGCAGTACTTC.